Presented here are 4 T cell receptor beta chains from one specimen sequenced in a study of shared clonotypes between healthy human individuals. Naive CD8 populations comprised CD45RO-negative cells positively selected for CCR7, excluding terminally differentiated effector memory CD45RA+ cells. Profiling relied on immunoSEQ multiplex PCR, and the TCRdb table lists in-frame clones only, not all of them. This table holds around 1.9 million clones, roughly 93% found once. The source material was naive CD8+ T cells from PBMCs. These receptors came from a man between 18 and 29 years old in good health. Some clones in this sample may be carry-over from other donors' samples.

The chain employs TRBV5-8 and TRBJ2-1; 9 positions match TRBD2. Looked up from germline, CDR1 is SGHTS and CDR2 is YDEGEE. The junction had 11 bases not matched to a gene; V was cut back by 1 base and J by 12 bases. There are 15 residues in the CDR3. CDR3 in amino acids: CASSLRLAGDLRQFF. The CDR3 DNA sequence: TGTGCCAGCAGCTTGCGTTTAGCGGGAGATCTCCGGCAGTTCTTC.

The chain carries TRBV2 and TRBJ1-6; D not certain. The V end lost 4 bases, the J end lost 1 base, and 17 bases lay between the germline ends. The CDR3 loop spans 18 amino acids. Germline assignment: CDR1 SNHLY and CDR2 FYNNEI. The CDR3 loop is CASSAFAPGGSYNSPLHF. CDR3 bases: TGTGCCAGCAGTGCCTTTGCCCCGGGCGGGTCCTATAATTCACCCCTCCACTTT.

This chain links TRBV29-1 with TRBJ1-1; unclear D gene. This CDR3 is 10 amino acids long. CDR1 and CDR2 from the germline V gene are SQVTM and ANQGSEA. Trimming removed 7 bases at V and 8 bases at J, with 11 bases between. The CDR3 nucleotides are TGCAGCGCCTCTGGGGTCGAAGCTTTCTTT. The encoded protein is CSASGVEAFF.

The chain has TRBV2 and TRBJ2-3, with 9 positions matching TRBD1. Unmatched junction bases numbered 10, after V lost 4 bases and J lost 5 bases. In germline, CDR1 is SNHLY, CDR2 FYNNEI. This CDR3 comprises 16 residues. The CDR3 DNA reads as TGTGCCAGCAGTGGGCCCCGGGACAGGGTAAGAGATACGCAGTATTTT. Protein: CASSGPRDRVRDTQYF.